The 12 T cell receptor beta chains below were found in one sample sequenced in a study of blood T cell repertoires in COVID-19. TCRdb's copy holds only in-frame clones and misses some; the assay was immunoSEQ multiplex PCR. The sample includes a few hundred thousand clones, around nine tenths of them seen just once. Sequenced: PBMCs or T cells enriched from blood (not recorded which). These receptors were obtained from a woman in her thirties or forties who had recovered from COVID-19.

V is TRBV19 and J is TRBJ1-1, with unresolved D. V was shortened by 4 bases and J by 1 base, with 4 bases between the two germline ends. There are 12 residues in the CDR3. CDR1 is LNHDA, CDR2 SQIVND, per germline (reference sequence). This chain's CDR3 is CASSRANTEAFF. CDR3 DNA: TGTGCCAGTAGTAGGGCGAACACTGAAGCTTTCTTT. The full variable domain, its missing parts supplied by reference TRBV19 and TRBJ1-1, is DGGITQSPKYLFRKEGQNVTLSCEQNLNHDAMYWYRQDPGQGLRLIYYSQIVNDFQKGDIAEGYSVSREKKESFPLTVTSAQKNPTAFYLCASSRANTEAFFGQGTRLTVV.

V gene TRBV7-8 combines with J gene TRBJ2-3, with TRBD1 matching over 8 bases. Germline CDR1 reads SGHVS; CDR2 reads FQNEAQ. The CDR3 is 12 amino acids. V lost 5 bases to trimming and J lost 8 bases; unmatched junction nucleotides: 3. CDR3 DNA sequence: TGTGCCAGCAGCCCACAGGGGGGTACGCAGTATTTT. Encoded protein: CASSPQGGTQYF.

J is TRBJ2-7 and V is TRBV11-3, with TRBD2 matching 8 bases. Trimming cost V 2 bases and J 2 bases; bases outside gene matches: 14. CDR1 is SGHNT and CDR2 is YENEEA in the germline V gene. The CDR3 extends over 18 amino acids. CDR3 sequence: CASSLSLPLAGQTYEQYF. In nucleotides, the CDR3 is TGTGCCAGCAGCTTAAGCCTCCCGTTAGCGGGACAAACCTACGAGCAGTACTTC. The variable domain in full, completed from reference TRBV11-3 and TRBJ2-7, reads EAGVVQSPRYKIIEKKQPVAFWCNPISGHNTLYWYLQNLGQGPELLIRYENEEAVDDSQLPKDRFSAERLKGVDSTLKIQPAELGDSAVYLCASSLSLPLAGQTYEQYFGPGTRLTVT.

The rearrangement uses TRBV9 and TRBJ2-5, with 11 bases that match TRBD2. V lost 3 bases, J lost 5 bases, and 12 bases stayed unmatched. The CDR3 is 17 residues long. Germline CDR1 reads SGDLS; CDR2 reads YYNGEE. CDR3 sequence reads: CASSGAGSGREFETQYF. The CDR3 coding sequence is TGTGCCAGCAGCGGTGCGGGTAGCGGGAGGGAGTTTGAGACCCAGTACTTC.

This chain links TRBV6-5 with TRBJ1-5; 7 positions match TRBD1. Germline-derived CDR1 and CDR2 are MNHEY and SVGAGI. This CDR3 comprises 14 residues. J was trimmed by 7 bases and V by 2 bases; bases with no gene match: 5. In DNA, the CDR3 is TGTGCCAGCAGTTACGGACAGGCACAGCAGCCCCAGCATTTT. It is translated as CASSYGQAQQPQHF.

The V call is TRBV2, the J call TRBJ2-3; 9 bases line up with TRBD1. This CDR3 has 16 residues. Trimming cost V 6 bases and J 0 bases; bases outside gene matches: 7. The germline CDR1 and CDR2 sequences are SNHLY and FYNNEI. CDR3 protein: CASRTDRGSSTDTQYF. The CDR3 region has the DNA TGTGCCAGCAGGACGGACAGGGGATCTAGCACAGATACGCAGTATTTT. Drawing the rest from reference TRBV2 and TRBJ2-3, the complete variable domain is EPEVTQTPSHQVTQMGQEVILRCVPISNHLYFYWYRQILGQKVEFLVSFYNNEISEKSEIFDDQFSVERPDGSNFTLKIRSTKLEDSAMYFCASRTDRGSSTDTQYFGPGTRLTVL.

The CDR3, as DNA: TGTGCCAGCAGTTACTCGGGCAGGGGTAATGAGCAGTTCTTC. It yields the protein CASSYSGRGNEQFF. This sequence joins TRBV6-2 or TRBV6-3 and TRBJ2-1; D possibly corresponds to TRBD1 (6 bases). There are 14 residues in the CDR3. The V and J ends lost 0 bases and 7 bases respectively, with 10 bases between them. Germline V gene sequence: CDR1 MNHEY, CDR2 SVGEGT.

V gene TRBV5-6 combines with J gene TRBJ2-2; TRBD2 aligns across 10 bases. Germline V gene sequence: CDR1 SGHDT, CDR2 YYEEEE. The CDR3 has 17 residues. V lost 0 bases to trimming and J lost 4 bases; unmatched junction nucleotides: 6. CDR3 loop: CASSLGGSGRPTGELFF. The CDR3 DNA reads TGTGCCAGCAGCTTGGGGGGTAGCGGGAGGCCCACCGGGGAGCTGTTTTTT.

This chain connects TRBV6-5 to TRBJ1-2; D is unresolved. The V gene lost 5 bases and the J gene lost 7 bases, with 11 bases spanning the gap. CDR3 length: 12 residues. The germline V gene encodes CDR1 MNHEY and CDR2 SVGAGI. The CDR3 sequence: CASSTLRVGYTF. The CDR3 DNA follows: TGTGCCAGCAGTACACTTCGGGTTGGCTACACCTTC.

The chain carries TRBV5-1 and TRBJ2-3, with 11 bases identical to TRBD2. CDR1 is SGHRS, CDR2 YFSETQ, per germline. Trimming cost V 5 bases and J 4 bases; bases outside gene matches: 6. This CDR3 spans 15 amino acids. For the CDR3, the DNA is TGCGCCAGCAGGAGTCTAGCGGGAGGAGCAGATACGCAGTATTTT. It yields the protein CASRSLAGGADTQYF.

The V call is TRBV29-1, the J call TRBJ2-3, with D possibly being TRBD2 (5 bases). The V end was cut by 4 bases, the J end by 3 bases, with 11 bases between. Germline V CDR1 and CDR2: SQVTM, ANQGSEA. CDR3 length: 13 residues. Here the CDR3 DNA reads TGCAGCGTTGGGCCTTCGGGGACAGATACGCAGTATTTT. It specifies CSVGPSGTDTQYF.

This chain connects TRBV5-8 to TRBJ1-6; 7 nucleotides agree with TRBD1. The V gene end was trimmed by 3 bases and the J gene end by 14 bases; junction bases not matched to a gene: 11. The CDR3 runs to 14 residues. The germline V gene has CDR1 SGHTS and CDR2 YDEGEE. The CDR3 region has the DNA TGTGCCAGCAGCTCCCGACAGGGAATGTTGGCCCTCCACTTT. It encodes CASSSRQGMLALHF.